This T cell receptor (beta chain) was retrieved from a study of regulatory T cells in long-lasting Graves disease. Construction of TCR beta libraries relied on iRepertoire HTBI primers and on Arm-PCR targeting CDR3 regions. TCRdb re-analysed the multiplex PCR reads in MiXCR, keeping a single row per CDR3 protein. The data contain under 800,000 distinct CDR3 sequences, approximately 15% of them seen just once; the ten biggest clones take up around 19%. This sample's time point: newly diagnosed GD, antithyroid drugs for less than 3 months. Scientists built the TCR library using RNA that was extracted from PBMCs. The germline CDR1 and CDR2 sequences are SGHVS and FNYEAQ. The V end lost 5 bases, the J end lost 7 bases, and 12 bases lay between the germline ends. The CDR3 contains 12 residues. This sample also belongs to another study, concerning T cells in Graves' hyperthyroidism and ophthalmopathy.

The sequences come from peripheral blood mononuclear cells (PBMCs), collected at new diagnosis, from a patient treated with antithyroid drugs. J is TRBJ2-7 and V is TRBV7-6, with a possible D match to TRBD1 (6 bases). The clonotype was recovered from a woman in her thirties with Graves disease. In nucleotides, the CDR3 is TGTGCCAGCAGCAAAACAGGGACGGAGCAGTACTTC. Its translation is CASSKTGTEQYF.